The 19 T cell receptor beta chains listed next were all sequenced from one sample in a study of cytomegalovirus exposure and HLA in healthy donors. Both 60 Vbeta primers and 13 Jbeta primers went into the PCR. Repertoires were generated with immunoSEQ multiplex PCR, while TCRdb's copy carries only in-frame clones and drops some. The sample carries some 180,000 clones, roughly four fifths recorded once. The sample taken for sequencing was PBMCs. All receptors come from a man aged 25-40 years in good health and CMV-seronegative.

The rearrangement joins TRBV2 to TRBJ1-2; 9 bases map to TRBD1. Trimming cost V 11 bases and J 2 bases; bases outside gene matches: 9. The V gene's germline CDR1 is SNHLY and CDR2 FYNNEI. The CDR3 is 14 amino acids. CDR3 sequence: CAGREDRGNYGYTF. DNA for the CDR3: TGTGCCGGTCGGGAGGACAGGGGAAACTATGGCTACACCTTC.

The V gene is TRBV6-1, the J gene TRBJ2-5, with 10 bases fitting TRBD1. V lost 4 bases to trimming and J lost 5 bases; unmatched junction nucleotides: 4. Germline CDR1 MNHNS, CDR2 SASEGT. The CDR3 spans 14 residues. As DNA, the CDR3 is TGTGCCAGCAGTGTCGGGACAGGGGTCGAGACCCAGTACTTC. This encodes CASSVGTGVETQYF.

The chain uses TRBV15 and TRBJ2-1; a weak D match, TRBD1 (6 bases). The CDR3 covers 12 residues. In germline, CDR1 is LNHNV, CDR2 YYDKDF (reference sequence). The V end was cut by 11 bases, the J end by 6 bases, with 14 bases between. The CDR3 sequence: CAFRQDSNEQFF. The CDR3 bases are TGTGCCTTTCGACAGGACTCCAATGAGCAGTTCTTC.

The chain has TRBV30 and TRBJ2-5, with D hard to call. The J call is doubtful: the DNA matches TRBJ2-7 better. The CDR3 has 13 residues. Germline CDR1 GTSNPN, CDR2 SVGIG (reference sequence). The chain's CDR3 is CAWSVPVSYEQYF. The CDR3 bases are TGTGCCTGGAGTGTACCGGTATCCTACGAGCAGTACTTC.

For the CDR3, the DNA is TGTGCCAGCAGCTTAGGTCAGGGTCTAAAAGAGACCCAGTACTTC. This gives the protein CASSLGQGLKETQYF. The chain employs TRBV7-7 and TRBJ2-5; maybe TRBD1 (5 bases). There are 15 residues in the CDR3. Germline V gives CDR1 SSHAT, CDR2 FNYEAQ (reference sequence). Trimming stripped 1 base from V and 3 bases from J, with 12 bases between.

This chain connects TRBV27 to TRBJ1-1; D gene unclear. Trimming cost V 2 bases and J 1 base, with 11 bases left between them. The CDR3 spans 15 residues. From germline, CDR1 is MNHEY and CDR2 SMNVEV (reference sequence). CDR3 in amino acids: CASSLGVRRNTEAFF. The CDR3 bases are TGTGCCAGCAGTTTAGGTGTCAGGCGGAACACTGAAGCTTTCTTT.

This clone showed up just once. V and J are TRBV4-1 and TRBJ1-3, with a weak D call TRBD1 (5 bases). CDR1 and CDR2 from the germline V gene are MGHRA and YSYEKL. With 3 bases removed from V and 4 bases from J, the gap between germline ends came to 16 bases. This CDR3 contains 16 residues. The CDR3 sequence is CASSQPGIMRGNTIYF. For the CDR3, the DNA is TGCGCCAGCAGCCAGCCAGGGATAATGCGCGGAAACACCATATATTTT.

The chain employs TRBV9 and TRBJ2-1, with 9 positions matching TRBD2. CDR3 size: 14 residues. Germline V lookup: CDR1 SGDLS, CDR2 YYNGEE. V shed 3 bases, J shed 2 bases, and the junction held 0 bases outside the gene matches. CDR3 loop: CASSGLAAYNEQFF. The DNA for the CDR3 is TGTGCCAGCAGCGGACTAGCGGCCTACAATGAGCAGTTCTTC.

The genes are TRBV14 and TRBJ2-7; 7 bases match TRBD1. J gave up 3 bases and V 4 bases, and 9 bases lay outside the gene matches. CDR3 length: 15 residues. Germline loops: CDR1 SGHDN, CDR2 FVKESK. The CDR3 spells CASSPPGQPIYEQYF. The CDR3 bases are TGTGCCAGCAGCCCTCCGGGACAGCCCATCTACGAGCAGTACTTC.

The rearrangement uses TRBV11-2 and TRBJ2-1; D remains unclear. The CDR3 sequence is 12 residues long. The germline V gene has CDR1 SGHAT and CDR2 FQNNGV. V was pared by 5 bases and J by 7 bases, with 9 bases between. CDR3 amino acids: CASSRTRNEQFF. The CDR3 nucleotides are TGTGCCAGCAGCCGTACTCGGAATGAGCAGTTCTTC.

The V call is TRBV5-1, the J call TRBJ2-2, with D maybe TRBD1 (5 bases). Trimming took off 3 bases at V and 4 bases at J, with 16 bases between the two ends. CDR3 length: 16 residues. Germline CDR1 SGHRS, CDR2 YFSETQ. The CDR3 spells CASSSRIGQGTGELFF. In nucleotides, the CDR3 is TGCGCCAGCAGCTCCAGGATTGGTCAGGGCACCGGGGAGCTGTTTTTT. The full variable domain, its missing parts supplied by reference TRBV5-1 and TRBJ2-2, is KAGVTQTPRYLIKTRGQQVTLSCSPISGHRSVSWYQQTPGQGLQFLFEYFSETQRNKGNFPGRFSGRQFSNSRSEMNVSTLELGDSALYLCASSSRIGQGTGELFFGEGSRLTVL.

The J gene is TRBJ2-2, the V gene TRBV5-4; no firm D call. Germline lookup yields CDR1 SGHNT and CDR2 YYREEE (reference sequence). Trimming took off 2 bases at V and 2 bases at J, with 16 bases between the two ends. CDR3 length equals 17 residues. DNA for the CDR3: TGTGCCAGCAGCTTTGCCCTGGCAGCGCCTAACACCGGGGAGCTGTTTTTT. Protein: CASSFALAAPNTGELFF.

V is TRBV7-2 and J is TRBJ2-5; D not resolved. V was trimmed by 3 bases and J by 2 bases, leaving 10 bases between them. Germline-derived CDR1 and CDR2 are SGHTA and FQGNSA. This CDR3 is built from 14 residues. The CDR3 nucleotides read TGTGCCAGCAGCTTGTGGTCGACTCAAGAGACCCAGTACTTC. Encoded protein: CASSLWSTQETQYF.

J is TRBJ1-5 and V is TRBV5-1, with D perhaps matching TRBD1 (6 bases). Germline CDR1 reads SGHRS; CDR2 reads YFSETQ. V lost 0 bases and J lost 4, with 8 bases in between. The CDR3 has 14 amino acids. CDR3 nucleotide sequence: TGCGCCAGCAGCTTGGGACAGGCTAATCAGCCCCAGCATTTT. It codes for CASSLGQANQPQHF.

This chain uses TRBV5-4 with TRBJ2-1; 13 bases map to TRBD2. The CDR3 is 14 residues long. The trim removed 4 bases at V and 10 bases at J, leaving 5 bases unmatched. Germline V lookup: CDR1 SGHNT, CDR2 YYREEE (reference sequence). The CDR3 loop reads CASSRTSGSWEQFF. For the CDR3, the DNA is TGTGCCAGCAGCCGGACTAGCGGGAGTTGGGAGCAGTTCTTC.

The chain couples TRBV6-6 to TRBJ1-6, with 10 bases identical to TRBD1. The CDR3 has 15 residues. Per the germline V gene, CDR1 is MNHNY and CDR2 is SVGAGI (reference sequence). Unmatched junction bases numbered 7, after V lost 7 bases and J lost 7 bases. CDR3 region: CASNPGTGANSPLHF. The CDR3 DNA sequence: TGTGCCAGCAACCCCGGGACAGGGGCAAATTCACCCCTCCACTTT.

This clone has a handful of counts. Sequence at one end of the junction differs from germline and may be a read error. The CDR3 protein is CASNLLAGDNEQFF. The DNA of the CDR3 is TGTGCCAGCAACTTACTAGCGGGAGACAATGAGCAGTTCTTC. The V and J genes are TRBV11-2 and TRBJ2-1; 11 bases match TRBD2. Germline values: CDR1 SGHAT, CDR2 FQNNGV. The CDR3 is 14 amino acids.

CDR3: CAWTRGSGYTF. DNA for the CDR3: TGTGCCTGGACCAGGGGTTCCGGCTACACCTTC. This rearrangement joins TRBV30 to TRBJ1-2; a weak D match, TRBD1 (6 bases). CDR1 GTSNPN and CDR2 SVGIG come from the germline V gene (reference sequence). CDR3 size: 11 residues. The V gene lost 4 bases and the J gene lost 8 bases, with 11 bases spanning the gap.

The chain recombines TRBV6-5 with TRBJ2-1; D is uncertain. The CDR3 sequence is 14 residues long. V shed 4 bases and J shed 4 bases, with 11 bases lying between them. Germline assignment: CDR1 MNHEY and CDR2 SVGAGI. The chain's CDR3 is CASSSGPPYNEQFF. DNA for the CDR3: TGTGCCAGCAGTTCCGGTCCTCCTTACAATGAGCAGTTCTTC.